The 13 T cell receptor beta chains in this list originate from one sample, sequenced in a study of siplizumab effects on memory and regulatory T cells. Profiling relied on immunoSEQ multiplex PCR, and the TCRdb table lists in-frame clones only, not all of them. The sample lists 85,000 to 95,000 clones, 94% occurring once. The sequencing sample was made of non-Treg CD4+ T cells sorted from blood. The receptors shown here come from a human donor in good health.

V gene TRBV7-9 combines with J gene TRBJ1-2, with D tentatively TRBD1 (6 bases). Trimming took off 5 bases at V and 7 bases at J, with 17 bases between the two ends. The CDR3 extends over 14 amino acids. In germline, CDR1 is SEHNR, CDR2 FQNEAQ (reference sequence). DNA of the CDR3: TGTGCCAGCAGCAGAGGGGGTTCCACAGGTGGCTACACCTTC. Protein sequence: CASSRGGSTGGYTF. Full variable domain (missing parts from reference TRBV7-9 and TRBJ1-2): DTGVSQNPRHKITKRGQNVTFRCDPISEHNRLYWYRQTLGQGPEFLTYFQNEAQLEKSRLLSDRFSAERPKGSFSTLEIQRTEQGDSAMYLCASSRGGSTGGYTFGSGTRLTVV.

This chain's CDR3 is CASSQGALLAGVMNEQFF. The DNA for the CDR3 is TGTGCCAGCAGCCAAGGTGCCCTACTAGCGGGAGTTATGAATGAGCAGTTCTTC. The rearrangement links TRBV4-2 to TRBJ2-1; 11 nucleotides agree with TRBD2. This CDR3 has 18 residues. Germline lookup yields CDR1 LGHNA and CDR2 YNFKEQ. V was clipped by 1 base and J by 7 bases; unmatched bases: 12.

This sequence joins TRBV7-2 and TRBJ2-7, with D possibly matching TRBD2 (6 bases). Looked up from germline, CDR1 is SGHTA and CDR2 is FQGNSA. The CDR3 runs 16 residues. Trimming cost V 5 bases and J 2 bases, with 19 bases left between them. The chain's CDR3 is CASSDGPGVLPYEQYF. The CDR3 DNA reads TGTGCCAGCAGCGATGGGCCGGGGGTTCTCCCCTACGAGCAGTACTTC.

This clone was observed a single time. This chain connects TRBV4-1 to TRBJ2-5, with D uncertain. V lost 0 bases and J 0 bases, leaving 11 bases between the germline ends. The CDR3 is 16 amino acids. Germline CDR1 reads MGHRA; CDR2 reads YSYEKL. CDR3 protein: CASSQDGNNHQETQYF. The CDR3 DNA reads TGCGCCAGCAGCCAAGATGGTAATAACCACCAAGAGACCCAGTACTTC.

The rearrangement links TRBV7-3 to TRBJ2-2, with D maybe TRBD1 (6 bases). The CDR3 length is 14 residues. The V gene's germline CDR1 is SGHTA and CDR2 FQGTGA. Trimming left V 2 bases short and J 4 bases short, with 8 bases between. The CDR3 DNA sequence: TGTGCCAGCAGCTTACAGGGGCGCACCGGGGAGCTGTTTTTT. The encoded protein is CASSLQGRTGELFF.

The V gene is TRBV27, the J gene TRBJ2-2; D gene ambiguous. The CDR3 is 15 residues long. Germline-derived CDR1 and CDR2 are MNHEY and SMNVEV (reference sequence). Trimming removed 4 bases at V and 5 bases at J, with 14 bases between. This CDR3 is CASSSLPTRTGELFF. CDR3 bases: TGTGCCAGCAGTTCGCTCCCAACAAGGACCGGGGAGCTGTTTTTT.

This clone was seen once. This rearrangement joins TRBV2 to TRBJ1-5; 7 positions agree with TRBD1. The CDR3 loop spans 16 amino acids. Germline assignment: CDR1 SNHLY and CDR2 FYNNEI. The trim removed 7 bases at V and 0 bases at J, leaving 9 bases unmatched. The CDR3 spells CASTYYGQDSNQPQHF. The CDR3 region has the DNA TGTGCCAGCACCTATTATGGACAGGATAGCAATCAGCCCCAGCATTTT.

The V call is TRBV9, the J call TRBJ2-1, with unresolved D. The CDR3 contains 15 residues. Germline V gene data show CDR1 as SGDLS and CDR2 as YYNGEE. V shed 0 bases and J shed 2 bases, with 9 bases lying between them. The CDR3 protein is CASSVEVVPYNEQFF. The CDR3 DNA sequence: TGTGCCAGCAGCGTAGAGGTGGTCCCCTACAATGAGCAGTTCTTC.

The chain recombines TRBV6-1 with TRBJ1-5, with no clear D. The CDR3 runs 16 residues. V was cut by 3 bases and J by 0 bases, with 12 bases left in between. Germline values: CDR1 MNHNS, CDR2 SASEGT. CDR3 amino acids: CASSDAAARSNQPQHF. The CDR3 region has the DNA TGTGCCAGCAGTGACGCAGCCGCGCGTAGCAATCAGCCCCAGCATTTT.

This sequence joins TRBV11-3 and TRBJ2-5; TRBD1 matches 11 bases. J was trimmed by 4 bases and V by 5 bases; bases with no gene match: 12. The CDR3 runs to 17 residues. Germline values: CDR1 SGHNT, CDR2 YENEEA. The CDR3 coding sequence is TGTGCCAGCAGCCCTCGGACAGGGGGCGAGGGGGTAGAGACCCAGTACTTC. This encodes CASSPRTGGEGVETQYF. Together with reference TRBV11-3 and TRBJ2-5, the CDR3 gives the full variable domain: EAGVVQSPRYKIIEKKQPVAFWCNPISGHNTLYWYLQNLGQGPELLIRYENEEAVDDSQLPKDRFSAERLKGVDSTLKIQPAELGDSAVYLCASSPRTGGEGVETQYFGPGTRLLVL.

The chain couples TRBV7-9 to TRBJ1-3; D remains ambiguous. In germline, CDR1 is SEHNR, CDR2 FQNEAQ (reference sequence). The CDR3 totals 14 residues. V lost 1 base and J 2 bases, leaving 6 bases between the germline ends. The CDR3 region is CASSLDRAGNTIYF. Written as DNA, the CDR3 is TGTGCCAGCAGCTTAGATCGGGCTGGAAACACCATATATTTT.

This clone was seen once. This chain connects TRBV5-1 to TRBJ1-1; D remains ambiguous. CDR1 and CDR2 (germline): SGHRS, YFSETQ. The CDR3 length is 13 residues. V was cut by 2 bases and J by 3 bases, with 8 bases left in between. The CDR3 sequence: CASSFSWDTEAFF. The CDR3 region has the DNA TGCGCCAGCAGCTTTTCATGGGACACTGAAGCTTTCTTT.

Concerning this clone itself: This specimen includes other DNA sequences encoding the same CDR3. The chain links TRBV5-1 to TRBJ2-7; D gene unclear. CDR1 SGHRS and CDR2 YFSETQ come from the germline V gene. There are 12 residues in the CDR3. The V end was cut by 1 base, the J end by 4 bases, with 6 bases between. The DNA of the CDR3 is TGCGCCAGCAGCTTGTTGGGTTACGAGCAGTACTTC. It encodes CASSLLGYEQYF.